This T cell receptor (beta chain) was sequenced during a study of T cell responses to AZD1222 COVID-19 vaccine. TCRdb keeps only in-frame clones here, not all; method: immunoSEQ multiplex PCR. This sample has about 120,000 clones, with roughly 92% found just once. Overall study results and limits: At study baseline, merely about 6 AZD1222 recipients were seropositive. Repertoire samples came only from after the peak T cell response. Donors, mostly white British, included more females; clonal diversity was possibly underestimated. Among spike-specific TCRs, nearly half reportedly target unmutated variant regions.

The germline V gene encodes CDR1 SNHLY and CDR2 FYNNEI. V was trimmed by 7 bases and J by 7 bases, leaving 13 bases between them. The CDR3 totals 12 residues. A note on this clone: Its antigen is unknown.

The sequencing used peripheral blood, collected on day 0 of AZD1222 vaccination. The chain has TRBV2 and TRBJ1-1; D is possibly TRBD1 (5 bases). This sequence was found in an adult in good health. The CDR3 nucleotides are TGTGCCAGCAACGGGGGTCAGGGTGAAGCTTTCTTT. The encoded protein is CASNGGQGEAFF.